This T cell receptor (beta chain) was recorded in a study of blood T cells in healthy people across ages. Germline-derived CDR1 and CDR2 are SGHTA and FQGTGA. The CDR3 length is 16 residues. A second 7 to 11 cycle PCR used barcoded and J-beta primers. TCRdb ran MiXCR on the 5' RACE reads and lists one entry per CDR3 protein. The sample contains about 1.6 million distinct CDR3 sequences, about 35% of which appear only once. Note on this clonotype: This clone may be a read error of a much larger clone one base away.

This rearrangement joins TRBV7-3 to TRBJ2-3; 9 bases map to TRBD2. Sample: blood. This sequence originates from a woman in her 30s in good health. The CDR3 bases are TGTGCCAACAGCTTCGCCGGCGGGGGGGCCAGGGATACGCAGTATTTT. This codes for CANSFAGGGARDTQYF. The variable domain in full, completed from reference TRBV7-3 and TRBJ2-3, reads GAGVSQTPSNKVTEKGKYVELRCDPISGHTALYWYRQSLGQGPEFLIYFQGTGAADDSGLPNDRFFAVRPEGSVSTLKIQRTERGDSAVYLCANSFAGGGARDTQYFGPGTRLTVL.